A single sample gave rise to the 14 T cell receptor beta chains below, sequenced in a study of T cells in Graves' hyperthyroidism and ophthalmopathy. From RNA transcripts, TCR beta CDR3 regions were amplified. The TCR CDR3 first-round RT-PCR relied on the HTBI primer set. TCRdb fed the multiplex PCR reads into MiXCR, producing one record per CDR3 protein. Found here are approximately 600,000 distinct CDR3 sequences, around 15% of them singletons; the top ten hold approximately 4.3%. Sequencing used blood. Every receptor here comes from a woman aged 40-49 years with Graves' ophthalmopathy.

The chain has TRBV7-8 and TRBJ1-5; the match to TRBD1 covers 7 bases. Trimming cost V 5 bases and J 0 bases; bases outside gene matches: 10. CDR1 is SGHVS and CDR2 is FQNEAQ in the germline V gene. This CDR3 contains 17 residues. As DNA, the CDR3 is TGTGCCAGCAGCGCCCGGGACAGAGTGAATAGCAATCAGCCCCAGCATTTT. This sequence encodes CASSARDRVNSNQPQHF.

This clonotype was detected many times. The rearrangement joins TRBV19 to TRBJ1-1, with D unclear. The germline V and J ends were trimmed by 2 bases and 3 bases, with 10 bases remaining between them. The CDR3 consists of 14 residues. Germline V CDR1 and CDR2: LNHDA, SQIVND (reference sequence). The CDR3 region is CASSIPGRHTEAFF. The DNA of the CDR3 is TGTGCCAGTAGTATACCCGGGCGGCACACTGAAGCTTTCTTT.

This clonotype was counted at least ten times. CDR3 in amino acids: CASIPTSGRSETQYF. The CDR3 region has the DNA TGTGCCAGCATTCCGACTAGCGGGAGGTCAGAGACCCAGTACTTC. The rearrangement links TRBV6-1 to TRBJ2-5; 13 nucleotides agree with TRBD2. The germline gives CDR1 MNHNS, CDR2 SASEGT. The CDR3 runs to 15 residues. J lost 4 bases, V lost 7 bases, and 6 bases had no gene match.

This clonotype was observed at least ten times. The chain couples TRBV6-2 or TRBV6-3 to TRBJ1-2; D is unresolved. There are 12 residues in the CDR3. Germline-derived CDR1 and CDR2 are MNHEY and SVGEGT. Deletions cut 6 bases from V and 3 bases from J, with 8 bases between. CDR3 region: CASRRQYYGYTF. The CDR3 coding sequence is TGTGCCAGCAGACGGCAGTACTATGGCTACACCTTC.

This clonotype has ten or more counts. In DNA, the CDR3 is TGTGCCAGCAGCTTTTTCCAGGACGGAGATTACGAGCAGTACTTC. Its protein is CASSFFQDGDYEQYF. This sequence joins TRBV28 and TRBJ2-7; D gene uncertain. This CDR3 spans 15 amino acids. The V gene lost 6 bases and the J gene lost 4 bases, with 19 bases spanning the gap. Germline values: CDR1 MDHEN, CDR2 SYDVKM. The entire variable domain, with the rest obtained from reference TRBV28 and TRBJ2-7, is as follows: DVKVTQSSRYLVKRTGEKVFLECVQDMDHENMFWYRQDPGLGLRLIYFSYDVKMKEKGDIPEGYSVSREKKERFSLILESASTNQTSMYLCASSFFQDGDYEQYFGPGTRLTVT.

Written as DNA, the CDR3 is TGCAGCGTTGAACCTAGCGGGACGTACGAGCAGTACTTC. Translation gives CSVEPSGTYEQYF. V is TRBV29-1 and J is TRBJ2-7; TRBD2 matches at 9 bases. The CDR3 sequence is 13 residues long. CDR1 SQVTM and CDR2 ANQGSEA come from the germline V gene. Losses at the gene ends were 2 bases for V and 4 bases for J; bases not matched to a gene: 3.

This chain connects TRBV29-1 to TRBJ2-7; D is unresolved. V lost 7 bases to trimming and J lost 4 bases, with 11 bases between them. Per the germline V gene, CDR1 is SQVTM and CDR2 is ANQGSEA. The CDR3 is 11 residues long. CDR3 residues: CSAEGNYEQYF. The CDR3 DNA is TGCAGCGCCGAAGGGAATTACGAGCAGTACTTC.

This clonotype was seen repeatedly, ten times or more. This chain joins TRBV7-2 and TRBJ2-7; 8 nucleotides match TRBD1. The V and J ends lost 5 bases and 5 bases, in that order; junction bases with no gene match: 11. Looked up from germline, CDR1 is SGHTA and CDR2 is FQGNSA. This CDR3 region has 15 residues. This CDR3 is CASSTQTGEVNEQYF. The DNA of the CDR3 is TGTGCCAGCAGCACGCAGACAGGGGAAGTCAACGAGCAGTACTTC.

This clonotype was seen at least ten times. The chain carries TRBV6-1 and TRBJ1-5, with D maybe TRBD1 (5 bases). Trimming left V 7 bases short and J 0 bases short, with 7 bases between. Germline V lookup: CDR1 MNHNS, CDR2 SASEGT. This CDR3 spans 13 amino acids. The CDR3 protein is CASMTDSNQPQHF. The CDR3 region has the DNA TGTGCCAGCATGACAGATAGCAATCAGCCCCAGCATTTT.

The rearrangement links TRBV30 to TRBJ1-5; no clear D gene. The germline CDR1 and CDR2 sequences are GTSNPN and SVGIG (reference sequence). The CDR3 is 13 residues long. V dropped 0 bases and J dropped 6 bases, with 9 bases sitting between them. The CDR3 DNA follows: TGTGCCTGGAGTGTACCAGGATCTCAGCCCCAGCATTTT. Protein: CAWSVPGSQPQHF. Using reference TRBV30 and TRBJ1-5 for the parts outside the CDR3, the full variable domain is SQTIHQWPATLVQPVGSPLSLECTVEGTSNPNLYWYRQAAGRGLQLLFYSVGIGQISSEVPQNLSASRPQDRQFILSSKKLLLSDSGFYLCAWSVPGSQPQHFGDGTRLSIL.

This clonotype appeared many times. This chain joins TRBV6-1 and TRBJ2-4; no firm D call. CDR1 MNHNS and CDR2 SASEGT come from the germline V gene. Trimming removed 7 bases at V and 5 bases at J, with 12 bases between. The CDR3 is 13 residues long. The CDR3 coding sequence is TGTGCCAGCACATTCGCCGGTGAAAACATTCAGTACTTC. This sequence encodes CASTFAGENIQYF.

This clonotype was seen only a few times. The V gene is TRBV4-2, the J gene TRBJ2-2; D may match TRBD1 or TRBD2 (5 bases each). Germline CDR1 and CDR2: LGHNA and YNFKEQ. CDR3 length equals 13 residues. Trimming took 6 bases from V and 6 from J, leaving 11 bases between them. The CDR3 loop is CASRPGPPGELFF. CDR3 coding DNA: TGTGCCAGCAGACCGGGGCCACCCGGGGAGCTGTTTTTT.

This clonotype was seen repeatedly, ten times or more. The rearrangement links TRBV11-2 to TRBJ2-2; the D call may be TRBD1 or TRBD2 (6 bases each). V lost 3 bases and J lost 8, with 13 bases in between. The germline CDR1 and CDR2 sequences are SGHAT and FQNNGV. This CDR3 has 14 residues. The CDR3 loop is CASSFEGGAGELFF. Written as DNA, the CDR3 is TGTGCCAGCAGCTTTGAGGGGGGCGCGGGGGAGCTGTTTTTT.

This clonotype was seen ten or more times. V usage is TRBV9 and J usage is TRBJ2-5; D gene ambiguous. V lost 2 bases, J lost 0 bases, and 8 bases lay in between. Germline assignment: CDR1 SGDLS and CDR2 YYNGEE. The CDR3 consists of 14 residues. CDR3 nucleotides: TGTGCCAGCAGCGTCCGCTCGGACCAAGAGACCCAGTACTTC. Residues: CASSVRSDQETQYF.